Listed below are T cell receptor beta chains from one sample, sequenced in a study of control samples from healthy donors and cancer patients. Using immunoSEQ multiplex PCR, the repertoire was profiled, and TCRdb retains in-frame clones only, with some absent. The table includes around 120,000 clones, more than 85% detected once. Sequenced: PBMCs. The receptors originated from a man between 45 and 60 years old with head and neck cancer. CDR3s include the opening cysteine and the closing phenylalanine or tryptophan. Each record gives: clone size, J gene, V gene, D gene, CDR3 length, CDR3 DNA, CDR3 protein. A D gene is named only where the DNA matches it firmly. Size tells how often a clone was seen (once, few, many) or the class of an expanded clone, and some rows leave it out.

NA	TRBJ1-2	TRBV5-6	TRBD1	15	TGTGCCAGCAGCCCACGGGACAGAGCTAACTATGGCTACACCTTC	CASSPRDRANYGYTF
once	TRBJ2-7	TRBV12-3/TRBV12-4	NA	13	TGTGCCAGCAGTTTAAAGGGCGGCTACGAGCAGTACTTC	CASSLKGGYEQYF
NA	TRBJ1-4	TRBV27	NA	11	TGTGCCAGTCGCACAGGGGAAAAACTGTTTTTT	CASRTGEKLFF
NA	TRBJ2-7	TRBV2	NA	11	TGTGCCAGCAGTGAAAGGTCCGAGCAGTACTTC	CASSERSEQYF
NA	TRBJ2-7	TRBV3-1/TRBV3-2	NA	12	TGTGCCAGCAGCCCGGGACCAGGCGAGCAGTACTTC	CASSPGPGEQYF
NA	TRBJ1-2	TRBV10-3	TRBD1	12	TGTGCCATCAGTCCGACAGGGGGCGGCTACACCTTC	CAISPTGGGYTF
NA	TRBJ2-2	TRBV7-3	NA	14	TGTGCCAGCAGCCTCGAACCGATGACCGGGGAGCTGTTTTTT	CASSLEPMTGELFF
NA	TRBJ1-2	TRBV16	NA	14	TGTGCCAGCAGCCACTTTCAGTCAGACTATGGCTACACCTTC	CASSHFQSDYGYTF
NA	TRBJ2-3	TRBV21-1	NA	17	TGTGCCAGCAGCTTCCCCGAGGGACCTCCGACCACAGATACGCAGTATTTT	CASSFPEGPPTTDTQYF
NA	TRBJ1-1	TRBV18	NA	19	TGTGCCAGCTCACACTCGCGAGCCAGCTATATGGGGGGGAACACTGAAGCTTTCTTT	CASSHSRASYMGGNTEAFF
NA	TRBJ1-3	TRBV11-2	NA	17	TGTGCCAGCAGCTTAGGTTTACGGACCCGCTCTGGAAACACCATATATTTT	CASSLGLRTRSGNTIYF
NA	TRBJ1-5	TRBV3-1/TRBV3-2	NA	12	TGTGCCAGCAGCCAAGATTGGGGGCCCCAGCATTTT	CASSQDWGPQHF
NA	TRBJ2-5	TRBV29-1	NA	12	TGCAGCGTTGTTTTCTACCCAGAGACCCAGTACTTC	CSVVFYPETQYF
NA	TRBJ1-1	TRBV5-1	NA	15	TGCGCCAGCAGCTTCCAGGTAGGGGAGAACACTGAAGCTTTCTTT	CASSFQVGENTEAFF
NA	TRBJ1-5	TRBV15	NA	13	TGTGCCACCGGACGGAAGAGCAATCAGCCCCAGCATTTT	CATGRKSNQPQHF
NA	TRBJ2-7	TRBV4-1	NA	13	TGCGCCAGCAGCCAAACACCCGCCGGCGAGCAGTACTTC	CASSQTPAGEQYF
NA	TRBJ1-1	TRBV4-1	NA	14	TGCGCCAGCAGCCCGCAAGGGGGGGAATCTGAAGCTTTCTTT	CASSPQGGESEAFF
NA	TRBJ2-7	TRBV20-1	TRBD1	11	TGCAGTGCATGGACAGGGGAAGAGCAGTACTTC	CSAWTGEEQYF
once	TRBJ2-3	TRBV10-2	NA	11	TGCGCCAGCAGGGAGATGGATACGCAGTATTTT	CASREMDTQYF
NA	TRBJ2-2	TRBV7-9	NA	12	TGTGCCAGCAGCCTTAAATCCGGGGAGCTGTTTTTT	CASSLKSGELFF
NA	TRBJ2-3	TRBV4-3	TRBD2	18	TGCGCCAGCAGCCAGGGGATTGGACTAGCGGGGGGCGTGGATACGCAGTATTTT	CASSQGIGLAGGVDTQYF
NA	TRBJ1-3	TRBV9	NA	17	TGTGCCAGCAGCGTAGCTCCGGGAAAAGGCTCTGGAAACACCATATATTTT	CASSVAPGKGSGNTIYF
NA	TRBJ2-2	TRBV7-3	NA	19	TGTGCCAGCAACACGGAGGGAAAGGGCCGGAGTTCGAACACCGGGGAGCTGTTTTTT	CASNTEGKGRSSNTGELFF
NA	TRBJ1-1	TRBV7-9	NA	14	TGTGCCAGCAGCTCAACCAGACAAAACACTGAAGCTTTCTTT	CASSSTRQNTEAFF
NA	TRBJ1-2	TRBV27	NA	19	TGTGCCAGCAGTCGACTACCCCCGAATACAGGGTCTAAAAGCTATGGCTACACCTTC	CASSRLPPNTGSKSYGYTF
NA	TRBJ2-7	TRBV6-5	NA	15	TGTGCCACCGAGCAGGGCACAGGGCCTTTCTACGAGCAGTACTTC	CATEQGTGPFYEQYF
NA	TRBJ2-5	TRBV7-2	TRBD2	16	TGTGCCAGCAGCTTGTCCAGCGGGGGTATTCAAGAGACCCAGTACTTC	CASSLSSGGIQETQYF
NA	TRBJ2-1	TRBV2	NA	14	TGTGCCAGCCGAGACGGACGGAGCTACAATGAGCAGTTCTTC	CASRDGRSYNEQFF
NA	TRBJ2-2	TRBV4-3	NA	15	TGCGCCAGCAGCCAAGAAAACAGTAACACCGGGGAGCTGTTTTTT	CASSQENSNTGELFF
NA	TRBJ2-5	TRBV4-1	NA	14	TGCGCCAGCAGCTGGACAGCCGGGAGATCGACCCAGTACTTC	CASSWTAGRSTQYF
NA	TRBJ1-4	TRBV5-4	NA	11	TGTGCCAGCAGCTTTGGGGAAAAACTGTTTTTT	CASSFGEKLFF
NA	TRBJ2-5	TRBV2	TRBD2	14	TGTGCCAGCAGTCTAGCGGGGGGGCAAGAGACCCAGTACTTC	CASSLAGGQETQYF
NA	TRBJ2-7	TRBV11-2	NA	14	TGTGCCAGCAGCTTCGGGGGAAACAGATACGAGCAGTACTTC	CASSFGGNRYEQYF
once	TRBJ2-7	TRBV11-2	TRBD1	17	TGTGCCAGCAGCTTAGAACCGGGACAGATCTTTCCTTACGAGCAGTACTTC	CASSLEPGQIFPYEQYF
NA	TRBJ2-3	TRBV3-1/TRBV3-2	NA	15	TGTGCCAGCAGCCTGACTGGGTCTCGGGCAGATACGCAGTATTTT	CASSLTGSRADTQYF
NA	TRBJ2-7	TRBV18	NA	13	TGTGCCAGCTCACTTACCACGGTGACCGAGCAGTACTTC	CASSLTTVTEQYF
NA	TRBJ1-1	TRBV5-1	TRBD1	15	TGCGCCAGCAGCCGCCGGACAGGGATGGACACTGAAGCTTTCTTT	CASSRRTGMDTEAFF
NA	TRBJ2-5	TRBV4-3	TRBD2	13	TGCGCCAGCAGCCAAGATCGGGAGGGGACCCAGTACTTC	CASSQDREGTQYF
NA	TRBJ2-2	TRBV4-3	NA	14	TGCGCCAGCAGCGGGGAGAGGGTCACCGGGGAGCTGTTTTTT	CASSGERVTGELFF
NA	TRBJ1-1	TRBV19	TRBD1	14	TGTGCCAGTGGATTACAGGGGTACTTGACTGAAGCTTTCTTT	CASGLQGYLTEAFF
NA	TRBJ2-1	TRBV5-1	NA	16	TGCGCCAGCAGCTTAAGAAGGGGCCTATCTTACAATGAGCAGTTCTTC	CASSLRRGLSYNEQFF
NA	TRBJ1-1	TRBV13	NA	13	TGTGCCAGCAGCCAAACATCAGGGACTGAAGCTTTCTTT	CASSQTSGTEAFF
NA	TRBJ2-2	TRBV6-5	NA	14	TGTGCCAGCAGTTACTCGAGAGCCACCGGGGAGCTGTTTTTT	CASSYSRATGELFF
NA	TRBJ1-1	TRBV4-1	TRBD1	15	TGCGCCAGCAGGAGGACAGGGGCTCGTTTGACTGAAGCTTTCTTT	CASRRTGARLTEAFF
NA	TRBJ2-3	TRBV28	TRBD2	14	TGTGCCAGCAGTTTCCGGGGGGACACAGATACGCAGTATTTT	CASSFRGDTDTQYF
NA	TRBJ1-5	TRBV6-2/TRBV6-3	NA	14	TGTGCCAGCAGCCAGGGGCAGGGGCTTCAGCCCCAGCATTTT	CASSQGQGLQPQHF
NA	TRBJ2-1	TRBV5-1	TRBD1	15	TGCGCCAGCAGCTTGGTTGGACAGGTACGACATGAGCAGTTCTTC	CASSLVGQVRHEQFF
NA	TRBJ2-3	TRBV18	NA	15	TGTGCCAGCTCACCATGGGGGACTAGCACAGATACGCAGTATTTT	CASSPWGTSTDTQYF
NA	TRBJ2-2	TRBV6-5	NA	15	TGTGCCAGCAGTTACAAGCTAGGCTCTACCGGGGAGCTGTTTTTT	CASSYKLGSTGELFF
NA	TRBJ2-3	TRBV5-6	TRBD2	16	TGTGCCAGCAGCGCCACTAGCGGCTTAAGCACAGATACGCAGTATTTT	CASSATSGLSTDTQYF
NA	TRBJ2-7	TRBV4-3	TRBD2	14	TGCGCCAGCAGCCATAGCGGGGGGACCTACGAGCAGTACTTC	CASSHSGGTYEQYF
NA	TRBJ1-2	TRBV28	NA	13	TGTGCCAGCAGCACTCCACAGGGTTATGGCTACACCTTC	CASSTPQGYGYTF
few	TRBJ2-1	TRBV4-2	TRBD2	15	TGTGCCAGCAGCCAAGGTGGTAGCGGGGATAATGAGCAGTTCTTC	CASSQGGSGDNEQFF
NA	TRBJ2-7	TRBV19	TRBD1	14	TGTGCCAGTAGCCCCGGGACAGGGACCCACGAGCAGTACTTC	CASSPGTGTHEQYF
NA	TRBJ1-1	TRBV5-1	NA	17	TGCGCCAGCAGCCAAAGACAAACGCATCCAATGAACACTGAAGCTTTCTTT	CASSQRQTHPMNTEAFF